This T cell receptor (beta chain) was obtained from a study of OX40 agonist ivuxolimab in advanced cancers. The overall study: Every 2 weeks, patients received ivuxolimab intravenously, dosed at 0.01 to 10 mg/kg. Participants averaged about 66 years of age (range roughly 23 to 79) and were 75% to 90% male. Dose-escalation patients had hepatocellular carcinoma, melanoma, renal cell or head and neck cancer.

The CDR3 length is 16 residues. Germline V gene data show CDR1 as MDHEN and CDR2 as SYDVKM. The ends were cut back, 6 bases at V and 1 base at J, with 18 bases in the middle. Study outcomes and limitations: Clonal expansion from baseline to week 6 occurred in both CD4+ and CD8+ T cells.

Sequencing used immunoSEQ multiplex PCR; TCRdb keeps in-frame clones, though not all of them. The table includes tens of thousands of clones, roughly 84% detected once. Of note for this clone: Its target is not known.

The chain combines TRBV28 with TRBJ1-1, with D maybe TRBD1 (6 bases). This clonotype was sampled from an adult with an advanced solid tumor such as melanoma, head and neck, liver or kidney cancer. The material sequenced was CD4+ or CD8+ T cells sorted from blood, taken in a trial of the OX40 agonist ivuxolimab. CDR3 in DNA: TGTGCCAGCAGACGAGGGGGGGTCGGTACGAACACTGAAGCTTTCTTT. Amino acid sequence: CASRRGGVGTNTEAFF.